The clone carrying this TCR beta chain was recorded many times. Antigen: not known. The V and J ends lost 7 bases and 1 base respectively, with 2 bases between them. Germline assignment: CDR1 SQVTM and CDR2 ANQGSEA. The CDR3 has 10 residues. What was sequenced were expressed TCRB transcripts, since all of the isolated RNA had been reverse transcribed. For naive, central memory and regulatory T cell samples, reads averaged about 3.7 million. Only in-frame clones appear in the TCRdb table, and some are missing; sequencing was by immunoSEQ multiplex PCR. The profile shows approximately 170,000 clones, around 8% of them singletons. These data are taken from a study of beta chain features in type 1 diabetes. Study-wide findings and caveats: Within each of all four CD4+ subsets, Type 1 diabetes patients had TCRB CDR3s that were moderately but significantly shorter.

The J gene is TRBJ2-1, the V gene TRBV29-1; the D is unclear. The sequenced sample was central memory CD4+ T cells from blood. The receptor was isolated from a woman between 40 and 50 years old with type 1 diabetes. This CDR3 is CSASYNEQFF. The CDR3 DNA sequence: TGCAGCGCGTCCTACAATGAGCAGTTCTTC.